The present TCR beta chain was sequenced within a study of T cells in Graves' hyperthyroidism and ophthalmopathy. Authors of the study amplified TCR beta CDR3 regions from RNA transcripts. HTBI primers were used for first-round RT-PCR of the TCR CDR3. TCRdb re-analysed the multiplex PCR reads in MiXCR, keeping a single row per CDR3 protein. The profile covers approximately 630,000 distinct CDR3 sequences, with 15% to 20% appearing a single time and around 4% taken by the ten largest. Germline V lookup: CDR1 SGHAT, CDR2 FQNNGV. The CDR3 spans 15 residues. V was clipped by 4 bases and J by 6 bases; unmatched bases: 8.

This clonotype was obtained from a woman aged 25 to 39 with Graves' hyperthyroidism. The sequencing sample was made of blood. The V call is TRBV11-2, the J call TRBJ1-5; 8 bases match TRBD1. The CDR3 spells CASSSGQGWAQPQHF. CDR3 sequence (DNA): TGTGCCAGCAGCTCCGGACAGGGATGGGCTCAGCCCCAGCATTTT.